The clone carrying this T cell receptor beta chain was counted many times. The record originates from a study of molecular identifiers for immune sequencing clone quantification. Per germline, CDR1 LNHDA and CDR2 SQIVND (reference sequence). V gave up 5 bases and J gave up 6 bases; unmatched junction bases: 2. The CDR3 sequence is 13 residues long. TCRdb analysed the PCR reads with MiXCR anew, one entry per CDR3 protein. Here the sample spans some 650,000 distinct CDR3 sequences, about 20% being singletons. This chain links TRBV19 with TRBJ2-2; 8 bases line up with TRBD1. The receptor was derived from a human donor in good health. Some libraries in this study had Jurkat cell RNA spiked in. The sequenced sample was naive CD8+ T cells from blood, with Jurkat cell RNA spiked in. As for subset: FACS-sorted CD8+CD4-CCR7+CD45RA+ naive T cells. CDR3 region: CASSVTGAGELFF. The DNA for the CDR3 is TGTGCCAGTAGTGTGACAGGGGCCGGGGAGCTGTTTTTT.